This entry lists 27 T cell receptor beta chains sequenced from one sample in a study of regulatory T cells in long-lasting Graves disease. Indicated time point: newly diagnosed GD, antithyroid drugs for less than 3 months. After RNA was extracted from PBMCs, the TCR library was made from it. Libraries of TCR beta came from iRepertoire HTBI primers plus Arm-PCR of CDR3 regions. TCRdb processed the multiplex PCR reads anew with MiXCR; each CDR3 protein has one entry. The repertoire holds approximately 390,000 distinct CDR3 sequences, 16% seen once, with around 21% in the top ten. These same data were also listed under a study on T cells in Graves' hyperthyroidism and ophthalmopathy.

The material was peripheral blood mononuclear cells (PBMCs), obtained at new diagnosis, from a patient treated with antithyroid drugs. Every receptor here comes from a woman aged 18-29 years with Graves disease.

This clonotype has ten or more counts. The V call is TRBV5-6, the J call TRBJ2-4, with D perhaps matching TRBD2 (6 bases). The germline V gene encodes CDR1 SGHDT and CDR2 YYEEEE. This CDR3 region has 13 residues. Trimming cost V 2 bases and J 15 bases, with 18 bases left between them. The CDR3 region has the DNA TGTGCCAGCAGCTTCGGCAGGTCGCTGGGGGGGTACTTC. It specifies CASSFGRSLGGYF.

This clonotype has more than one count but fewer than ten. The chain employs TRBV4-1 and TRBJ1-2; the D gene is possibly TRBD1 (5 bases). The CDR3 loop spans 16 amino acids. Germline lookup yields CDR1 MGHRA and CDR2 YSYEKL. V lost 2 bases and J lost 4, with 17 bases in between. The CDR3 coding sequence is TGCGCCAGCAGCCAAAAACCGGGACTGAACATCTATGGCTACACCTTC. Its translation: CASSQKPGLNIYGYTF.

Comment on this clonotype: A much bigger clone sits one base away, suggesting this may be a read error. The rearrangement links TRBV18 to TRBJ2-5; D remains ambiguous. There are 12 residues in the CDR3. The V gene's germline CDR1 is KGHSH and CDR2 LQKENI. In DNA, the CDR3 is TGTGTCAGCTCACCCAGTCTGGAGACCCAGTACTTC. This sequence encodes CVSSPSLETQYF.

Worth noting for this clonotype: A read error is likely, as this CDR3 ends without the conserved phenylalanine or tryptophan. The gene calls are TRBV5-1 and TRBJ1-1; TRBD1 matches at 9 bases. Per germline, CDR1 SGHRS and CDR2 YFSETQ. The V segment lost 3 bases and the J segment 3 bases; nucleotides outside the gene matches: 3. The length of the CDR3 is 14 residues. CDR3 sequence reads: CASSYRGRDTEAFS. CDR3 bases: TGCGCCAGCAGCTACAGGGGGCGGGACACTGAAGCTTTCTCT.

This clonotype was counted at least ten times. The chain carries TRBV20-1 and TRBJ1-2; 7 nucleotides match TRBD1. Germline V CDR1 and CDR2: DFQATT, SNEGSKA (reference sequence). V lost 3 bases, J lost 4 bases, and 2 bases stayed unmatched. This CDR3 is built from 12 residues. The CDR3 protein is CSASGDSYGYTF. The CDR3 nucleotides are TGCAGTGCTAGCGGGGACAGCTATGGCTACACCTTC.

This rearrangement joins TRBV12-3 or TRBV12-4 to TRBJ1-5; D is uncertain. The CDR3 loop spans 11 amino acids. The V gene lost 6 bases and the J gene lost 10 bases, with 10 bases spanning the gap. In DNA form, the CDR3 reads TGTGCCAGCAGCTTGTTAGGTCCCCAGCATTTT. It specifies CASSLLGPQHF.

In its sample, this clonotype was seen many times. The rearrangement joins TRBV5-1 to TRBJ2-5; the D gene is possibly TRBD2 (7 bases). The CDR3 is 16 amino acids. Germline CDR1 SGHRS, CDR2 YFSETQ. V was clipped by 0 bases and J by 1 base, with 13 bases between them. CDR3 sequence (DNA): TGCGCCAGCAGCTTGGGGGCGGGGGCCATCCAAGAGACCCAGTACTTC. Translation: CASSLGAGAIQETQYF.

This clonotype was counted only a few times. CDR3 sequence: CASSLGRYSNQPQHF. The CDR3 DNA reads TGTGCCAGCAGTTTAGGTCGGTATAGCAATCAGCCCCAGCATTTT. The chain recombines TRBV27 with TRBJ1-5; D is unclear. V lost 2 bases and J 0 bases, leaving 8 bases between the germline ends. In germline, CDR1 is MNHEY, CDR2 SMNVEV (reference sequence). The CDR3 is 15 residues long.

This clonotype showed up many times. The chain carries TRBV28 and TRBJ1-1; no clear D. V gave up 11 bases and J gave up 0 bases, with 10 bases separating them. This CDR3 is built from 12 residues. The germline V gene encodes CDR1 MDHEN and CDR2 SYDVKM. CDR3 protein: CAGGRMNTEAFF. CDR3 DNA sequence: TGTGCCGGCGGCAGGATGAACACTGAAGCTTTCTTT.

In this sample, this clonotype turned up many times. The chain has TRBV6-2 or TRBV6-3 and TRBJ1-6, with 7 nucleotides matching TRBD1. V shed 6 bases and J 7 bases; nucleotides not matched to a gene: 9. The CDR3 is made up of 15 amino acids. From germline, CDR1 is MNHEY and CDR2 SVGEGT. The CDR3 loop reads CASRNRGAWNSPLHF. DNA for the CDR3: TGTGCCAGCAGAAACAGGGGAGCTTGGAATTCACCCCTCCACTTT.

This clonotype was seen more than once but under ten times. The V gene is TRBV19, the J gene TRBJ2-1; tentative D call: TRBD2 (5 bases). Germline assignment: CDR1 LNHDA and CDR2 SQIVND (reference sequence). The CDR3 extends over 16 amino acids. V was cut by 1 base and J by 4 bases, with 14 bases left in between. CDR3 residues: CASSIGRSVQYNEQFF. In DNA form, the CDR3 reads TGTGCCAGTAGTATAGGACGTAGCGTACAGTACAATGAGCAGTTCTTC.

This clonotype was recorded many times. The rearrangement links TRBV9 to TRBJ1-1; a weak D match, TRBD1 (6 bases). The CDR3 spans 13 residues. Trimming took off 0 bases at V and 6 bases at J, with 9 bases between the two ends. From germline, CDR1 is SGDLS and CDR2 YYNGEE. The CDR3 DNA follows: TGTGCCAGCAGCGTAGTCCAGGGGTCTGAAGCTTTCTTT. The encoded protein is CASSVVQGSEAFF.

This clonotype was picked up many times. J is TRBJ1-5 and V is TRBV6-5; D unresolved. This CDR3 has 16 residues. The germline V gene encodes CDR1 MNHEY and CDR2 SVGAGI. V was pared by 1 base and J by 7 bases, with 17 bases between. This CDR3 is CASSYYDPGLSQPQHF. In DNA, the CDR3 is TGTGCCAGCAGTTACTACGACCCCGGGTTGAGCCAGCCCCAGCATTTT.

Ten or more counts support this clonotype. The rearrangement uses TRBV3-1 and TRBJ1-6; D remains unclear. Trimming took off 0 bases at V and 7 bases at J, with 7 bases between the two ends. CDR1 LGHDT and CDR2 YNNKEL come from the germline V gene (reference sequence). The CDR3 contains 14 residues. The CDR3 is CASSQEWVNSPLHF. CDR3 sequence (DNA): TGTGCCAGCAGCCAAGAGTGGGTCAATTCACCCCTCCACTTT.

This clonotype has only a few counts. Compared with germline, one end of the junction differs, possibly owing to a read error. The V gene is TRBV27, the J gene TRBJ1-5; no definite D call. The CDR3 spans 12 residues. The germline V gene encodes CDR1 MNHEY and CDR2 SMNVEV (reference sequence). CDR3 loop: CACSSGVQPQHF. The DNA of the CDR3 is TGTGCCTGCAGTTCCGGGGTTCAGCCCCAGCATTTT.

The chain uses TRBV18 and TRBJ1-6; no clear D. V was trimmed by 3 bases and J by 6 bases, leaving 12 bases between them. Per germline, CDR1 KGHSH and CDR2 LQKENI. This CDR3 contains 15 residues. The CDR3 sequence is CASSPETNLNSPLHF. DNA of the CDR3: TGTGCCAGCTCACCTGAGACAAACCTTAATTCACCCCTCCACTTT.

This clonotype has at least ten counts. The V gene is TRBV6-2 or TRBV6-3, the J gene TRBJ2-1, with D perhaps matching TRBD2 (5 bases). CDR1 and CDR2 from the germline V gene are MNHEY and SVGEGT. Trimming pared 0 bases from V and 2 bases from J, leaving 11 bases between. The CDR3 contains 16 residues. CDR3 nucleotide sequence: TGTGCCAGCAGTTACTCGCTCGGGGAAACCTACAATGAGCAGTTCTTC. This codes for CASSYSLGETYNEQFF.

This clonotype was seen a handful of times. Given a much more abundant clone one base away, this may be a read error. This sequence joins TRBV5-1 and TRBJ1-1; 9 positions agree with TRBD1. This CDR3 is 16 amino acids long. Germline V gives CDR1 SGHRS, CDR2 YFSETQ. CDR3 sequence reads: CASSQNPGQGVTEASF. Here the CDR3 DNA reads TGCGCCAGCAGTCAAAATCCGGGACAGGGTGTTACTGAAGCTTCCTTT.

This sequence joins TRBV5-4 and TRBJ2-5; 10 nucleotides agree with TRBD1. CDR1 and CDR2 from the germline V gene are SGHNT and YYREEE (reference sequence). This CDR3 has 15 residues. J was trimmed by 4 bases and V by 3 bases; bases with no gene match: 6. The CDR3 nucleotides are TGTGCCAGCAGCTCCCGGGACAGGGGCGGAGAGACCCAGTACTTC. This codes for CASSSRDRGGETQYF.

In DNA form, the CDR3 reads TGTGCCAGTAGTACACTTCAGGGGGCGCTCGGCTACACCTTC. It codes for CASSTLQGALGYTF. V is TRBV19 and J is TRBJ1-2; 8 bases are a match to TRBD1. The V and J ends lost 4 bases and 8 bases, in that order; junction bases with no gene match: 9. The CDR3 totals 14 residues. Germline CDR1 LNHDA, CDR2 SQIVND (reference sequence).

This clonotype was counted a few times. The J gene is TRBJ1-5, the V gene TRBV10-3; D gene unclear. The CDR3 is 15 residues long. Trimming stripped 3 bases from V and 6 bases from J, with 15 bases between. Per germline, CDR1 ENHRY and CDR2 SYGVKD. The CDR3 loop reads CAISDFSQPGQPQHF. The CDR3 DNA is TGTGCCATCAGTGATTTCTCTCAACCGGGTCAGCCCCAGCATTTT.

The chain joins TRBV13 to TRBJ2-7; 11 nucleotides line up with TRBD2. The V gene end was trimmed by 4 bases and the J gene end by 4 bases; junction bases not matched to a gene: 9. CDR1 and CDR2 from the germline V gene are PRHDT and FYEKMQ (reference sequence). This CDR3 is built from 16 residues. This CDR3 reads CASSSTLPSGGYEQYF. The CDR3 DNA is TGTGCCAGCAGCTCAACCCTCCCTAGCGGGGGGTACGAGCAGTACTTC. Full variable domain (remainder filled in from reference TRBV13 and TRBJ2-7): AAGVIQSPRHLIKEKRETATLKCYPIPRHDTVYWYQQGPGQDPQFLISFYEKMQSDKGSIPDRFSAQQFSDYHSELNMSSLELGDSALYFCASSSTLPSGGYEQYFGPGTRLTVT.

This clonotype turned up a few times. J is TRBJ2-7 and V is TRBV5-4; TRBD1 agrees at 7 bases. This CDR3 is built from 15 residues. The germline V gene has CDR1 SGHNT and CDR2 YYREEE (reference sequence). V lost 4 bases and J lost 1; bases outside the gene matches: 8. The CDR3 DNA reads as TGTGCCAGCAGCCCTCGGGCCAGGGGGTCCTACGAGCAGTACTTC. This gives the protein CASSPRARGSYEQYF.

This clonotype has a count of ten or more. The J gene is TRBJ1-1, the V gene TRBV10-1, with D possibly matching TRBD1 (6 bases). CDR1 and CDR2 from the germline V gene are WNHNN and SYGVQD (reference sequence). V was cut by 3 bases and J by 8 bases, with 13 bases left in between. The CDR3 covers 13 residues. The CDR3 DNA is TGCGCCAGCAGTGAAGGACAGCCGGGGGAAGCTTTCTTT. Translation: CASSEGQPGEAFF.

The sample holds many counts of this clonotype. The CDR3 is CASSGSGTSRYNEQFF. DNA for the CDR3: TGTGCCAGCAGTGGATCCGGGACTAGCCGTTACAATGAGCAGTTCTTC. V is TRBV28 and J is TRBJ2-1, with TRBD2 identical over 9 bases. With V trimmed by 5 bases and J by 4 bases, 9 bases remained unmatched. The CDR3 covers 16 residues. The germline V gene has CDR1 MDHEN and CDR2 SYDVKM.

This clonotype was counted ten times or more. For the CDR3, the DNA is TGTGCCAGCAGCTTTGGCCCGAATAGCAATCAGCCCCAGCATTTT. It encodes CASSFGPNSNQPQHF. The V gene is TRBV5-4, the J gene TRBJ1-5; D call uncertain. The V gene's germline CDR1 is SGHNT and CDR2 YYREEE (reference sequence). Trimming took 2 bases from V and 0 from J, leaving 9 bases between them. This CDR3 is built from 15 residues.

The chain employs TRBV12-3 or TRBV12-4 and TRBJ1-3; perhaps TRBD1 as D (5 bases). The ends were cut back, 5 bases at V and 2 bases at J, with 16 bases in the middle. This CDR3 comprises 16 residues. DNA for the CDR3: TGTGCCAGCAGTGCGCAGACAGTTCGGGCTGGAAACACCATATATTTT. Translation gives CASSAQTVRAGNTIYF.